Listed below are T cell receptor beta chains from one sample, sequenced in a study of T cells expressing NK-cell markers. Using the 5' RACE reads, TCRdb records one entry per CDR3 protein without DNA. The sample shows about 460,000 distinct CDR3 sequences, and more than 1.4% sits with its ten largest clones. Material: blood T cells: a sorted CD56 or NKG2C T cell subset, CD4+ or CD8+ T cells, or bulk PBMC T cells (not recorded which). Receptors were obtained from a woman aged 45-59 years in good health. Both conserved end residues are part of each CDR3. The order of the fields is V gene, J gene, CDR3 protein.

>TRBV20-1|TRBJ2-3
CSASLAGGQTDTQYF
>TRBV5-1|TRBJ2-3
CASMGSGSADTQYF
>TRBV27|TRBJ2-1
CATIRPTDYNEQFF
>TRBV3-1|TRBJ2-2
CASSQKRVAGELFF
>TRBV10-3|TRBJ1-2
CAISQTEHYGYTF
>TRBV20-1|TRBJ2-2
CSAKKGWAGELFF
>TRBV24-1|TRBJ2-7
CATSVLAGGQQYF
>TRBV25-1|TRBJ2-3
CASSASVRRTDTQYF
>TRBV10-3|TRBJ2-5
CATRERGETQYF
>TRBV15|TRBJ2-3
CATSAARFEGDTQYF
>TRBV11-3|TRBJ2-1
CASSSLDRGLSSYNEQFF
>TRBV7-8|TRBJ1-5
CASTQGAGGNNQPQHF
>TRBV4-1|TRBJ2-1
CASSQAGSPTSGSQFF
>TRBV12-3/TRBV12-4|TRBJ2-3
CASSPPGARTQYF
>TRBV3-1|TRBJ2-1
CASSLTSGRVDEQFF
>TRBV12-3/TRBV12-4|TRBJ2-1
CASSSYGERDEQFF
>TRBV7-8|TRBJ1-2
CASSASSYGYTF
>TRBV12-3/TRBV12-4|TRBJ2-2
CASSSLGRNTGELFF
>TRBV12-3/TRBV12-4|TRBJ1-4
CASRWTGSSEKLFF
>TRBV20-1|TRBJ2-5
CSADNRGRGQETQYF
>TRBV20-1|TRBJ1-1
CSAPPTDTEAFF
>TRBV7-8|TRBJ1-5
CASSLSRRDGQPQHF
>TRBV24-1|TRBJ2-1
CATSDHGGLADYNEQFF